Listed below are T cell receptor beta chains from one sample, sequenced in a study of blood T cell repertoires in COVID-19. The method was immunoSEQ multiplex PCR; TCRdb's version includes in-frame clones alone and lacks a portion of them. The data show more than 250,000 clones, with 89% seen just once and 6.4% held by the top ten. Sequencing was done on a sample of peripheral blood. These receptors were taken from a man between 18 and 35 years old who had recovered from COVID-19. Both conserved end residues are part of each CDR3. The order of the fields is clone size, D gene, J gene, V gene, CDR3 protein, CDR3 DNA. A D gene is named only where the DNA matches it firmly. Rows may omit the clone size; those that give it use once, few, many or a size class.

.,TRBD2,TRBJ2-1,TRBV27,CASSLGPSGRNEQFF,TGTGCCAGCAGTTTAGGGCCTAGCGGGAGAAATGAGCAGTTCTTC
few,TRBD1,TRBJ1-1,TRBV13,CASRPPGQGETFF,TGTGCCAGCAGGCCCCCGGGACAGGGGGAAACTTTCTTT
.,.,TRBJ1-2,TRBV27,CASGWAVNNYGYTF,TGTGCCAGCGGATGGGCAGTGAACAACTATGGCTACACCTTC
.,TRBD1,TRBJ2-3,TRBV30,CASDRDPDTQYF,TGTGCCAGCGACAGGGACCCAGATACGCAGTATTTT
.,.,TRBJ1-2,TRBV5-1,CASSFQGSEPLAPYTF,TGCGCCAGCAGCTTTCAGGGGAGTGAGCCGCTAGCCCCCTACACCTTC
.,TRBD2,TRBJ2-1,TRBV6-5,CASSPGGSSYNEQFF,TGTGCCAGCAGCCCGGGAGGGAGCTCCTACAATGAGCAGTTCTTC
.,.,TRBJ2-1,TRBV7-7,CASSWGRDSDNEQFF,TGTGCCAGCAGCTGGGGTAGGGACTCTGACAATGAGCAGTTCTTC
.,TRBD2,TRBJ2-7,TRBV7-8,CASSSATRTSREEQYF,TGTGCCAGCAGCTCCGCCACGAGGACTAGCCGGGAGGAGCAGTACTTC
.,TRBD1,TRBJ2-6,TRBV15,CATSRDPGTAMPVLTF,TGTGCCACCAGCAGAGATCCCGGGACAGCGATGCCCGTCCTGACTTTC
once,TRBD1,TRBJ2-7,TRBV23-1,CASTDRVGTGWYEQYF,TGCGCCAGCACCGACCGGGTCGGGACAGGGTGGTACGAGCAGTACTTC
.,TRBD1,TRBJ2-3,TRBV2,CASRLGQGRTDTQYF,TGTGCCAGCAGACTGGGACAGGGAAGGACAGATACGCAGTATTTT
.,.,TRBJ2-4,TRBV27,CASSLSPGNIQYF,TGTGCCAGCAGTTTATCCCCCGGAAACATTCAGTACTTC
.,TRBD2,TRBJ2-3,TRBV3-1/TRBV3-2,CASSQGTSGKITDTQYF,TGTGCCAGCAGCCAAGGTACTAGCGGAAAGATCACAGATACGCAGTATTTT
.,.,TRBJ2-2,TRBV30,CAWNPDSPTGELFF,TGTGCCTGGAACCCGGACAGCCCCACCGGGGAGCTGTTTTTT
.,TRBD2,TRBJ2-5,TRBV5-4,CASSPGTIQETQYF,TGTGCCAGCAGCCCCGGGACTATCCAAGAGACCCAGTACTTC
.,TRBD1,TRBJ2-3,TRBV6-6,CASHWTGGSTDTQYF,TGTGCCAGCCACTGGACAGGGGGGAGCACAGATACGCAGTATTTT
.,.,TRBJ1-5,TRBV19,CASSIPGDGQPQHF,TGTGCCAGTAGTATCCCAGGGGATGGTCAGCCCCAGCATTTT
.,TRBD1,TRBJ2-1,TRBV7-8,CASSPRTGLWNEQFF,TGTGCCAGCAGCCCCCGGACAGGATTATGGAATGAGCAGTTCTTC
.,.,TRBJ1-5,TRBV6-6,CATRYGEANQPQHF,TGTGCCACTAGGTATGGGGAGGCCAATCAGCCCCAGCATTTT
.,TRBD1,TRBJ2-7,TRBV5-4,CASRATGTDYEQYF,TGTGCCAGCAGAGCCACCGGGACAGACTACGAGCAGTACTTC
.,TRBD1,TRBJ1-2,TRBV19,CASSNKGATIPFYGYTF,TGTGCCAGTAGTAACAAGGGGGCGACGATCCCCTTCTATGGCTACACCTTC
.,.,TRBJ2-7,TRBV4-3,CASSQGPDTVAYEQYF,TGCGCCAGCAGCCAAGGCCCTGACACCGTAGCCTACGAGCAGTACTTC
.,TRBD1,TRBJ2-2,TRBV7-9,CASSSIGLLGDSGELFF,TGTGCCAGCAGCTCCATAGGACTCTTAGGGGACAGCGGGGAGCTGTTTTTT
once,TRBD2,TRBJ2-7,TRBV4-1,CASSQDLAGGTEQYF,TGCGCCAGCAGCCAAGATCTAGCGGGAGGGACCGAGCAGTACTTC
.,.,TRBJ2-1,TRBV29-1,CSVEPRGVGRGEQFF,TGCAGCGTCGAACCCCGCGGCGTGGGCAGGGGTGAGCAGTTCTTC
few,TRBD1,TRBJ2-2,TRBV4-1,CASSQGDRDSGELFF,TGCGCCAGCAGCCAAGGGGACAGGGATTCCGGGGAGCTGTTTTTT
.,.,TRBJ2-7,TRBV7-2,CASSSRDNYEQYF,TGTGCCAGCAGCTCCCGGGACAACTACGAGCAGTACTTC
.,TRBD2,TRBJ2-1,TRBV6-2/TRBV6-3,CASSPLERGAYNEQFF,TGTGCCAGCAGCCCTCTAGAGCGGGGGGCCTACAATGAGCAGTTCTTC
.,.,TRBJ2-3,TRBV6-2/TRBV6-3,CASGRGTSTDTQYF,TGTGCCAGCGGCCGGGGGACTAGCACAGATACGCAGTATTTT
.,TRBD1,TRBJ2-6,TRBV5-1,CASSLNRGDSGANVLTF,TGCGCCAGCAGCTTGAACAGGGGAGACTCTGGGGCCAACGTCCTGACTTTC
.,.,TRBJ1-1,TRBV30,CAWRRIPDSNTEAFF,TGTGCCTGGAGGCGGATCCCGGATTCAAACACTGAAGCTTTCTTT
.,TRBD1,TRBJ1-5,TRBV5-5,CASSRQGSKSMAQHF,TGTGCCAGCAGCAGACAGGGGTCAAAGAGTATGGCCCAGCATTTT
few,.,TRBJ1-2,TRBV7-9,CASSQILGPGGYTF,TGTGCCAGCAGCCAAATCTTGGGTCCGGGTGGCTACACCTTC
.,.,TRBJ2-7,TRBV1,CTSSQDDIDAQGVCEQYF,TGCACCAGCAGCCAAGATGATATCGACGCACAGGGGGTCTGCGAGCAGTACTTC
.,TRBD1,TRBJ1-2,TRBV29-1,CSVEPTGGGYYGYTF,TGCAGCGTTGAACCCACAGGGGGCGGGTACTATGGCTACACCTTC
.,TRBD1,TRBJ2-7,TRBV6-5,CASRRGTGGSYEQYF,TGTGCCAGCCGAAGAGGGACAGGGGGATCCTACGAGCAGTACTTC
.,.,TRBJ2-7,TRBV7-9,CASSLRDRYEQYF,TGTGCCAGCAGCTTGCGAGACAGGTACGAGCAGTACTTC
once,.,TRBJ2-7,TRBV4-1,CASSQGPGSYEQYF,TGCGCCAGCAGCCAAGGACCGGGCTCCTACGAGCAGTACTTC
.,TRBD1,TRBJ1-2,TRBV9,CASSNLDRGHYSGYTF,TGTGCCAGCAGCAATCTCGACAGGGGTCATTATAGTGGCTACACCTTC
.,TRBD2,TRBJ2-1,TRBV29-1,CSVVTSGYNEQFF,TGCAGCGTTGTTACTAGCGGTTACAATGAGCAGTTCTTC
.,.,TRBJ1-1,TRBV7-3,CASSLTGHREITEAFF,TGTGCCAGCAGCTTAACGGGCCACAGGGAGATAACTGAAGCTTTCTTT
.,.,TRBJ1-2,TRBV2,CASNGGEITYGYTF,TGTGCCAGCAACGGGGGAGAAATCACCTATGGCTACACCTTC
.,TRBD1,TRBJ2-1,TRBV7-2,CASSPADGTAFYNEQFF,TGTGCCAGCAGCCCAGCCGATGGGACAGCCTTTTACAATGAGCAGTTCTTC
few,.,TRBJ2-7,TRBV14,CASSQIPSVYEQYF,TGTGCCAGCAGCCAAATTCCAAGCGTCTACGAGCAGTACTTC
.,TRBD1,TRBJ1-2,TRBV18,CASSPGQDLYGYTF,TGTGCCAGCTCACCGGGACAGGACCTCTATGGCTACACCTTC
.,TRBD1,TRBJ2-7,TRBV9,CASSATGGDEQYF,TGTGCCAGCAGCGCAACAGGGGGCGACGAGCAGTACTTC
.,.,TRBJ2-1,TRBV14,CASSPSDSYNEQFF,TGTGCCAGCTCCCCTAGCGACTCCTACAATGAGCAGTTCTTC
.,TRBD2,TRBJ2-7,TRBV27,CASSLMSGEYEQYF,TGTGCCAGCAGTTTAATGAGCGGGGAATACGAGCAGTACTTC
.,TRBD1,TRBJ2-7,TRBV6-6,CASSTTGNDYEQYF,TGTGCCAGCAGCACGACAGGGAACGACTACGAGCAGTACTTC
.,TRBD1,TRBJ1-2,TRBV19,CASSPTGGYGYTF,TGTGCCAGTAGTCCCACAGGGGGCTATGGCTACACCTTC
.,TRBD1,TRBJ1-4,TRBV7-9,CASSPLGQRNEKLFF,TGTGCCAGCAGCCCTTTGGGACAGCGGAATGAAAAACTGTTTTTT
.,TRBD2,TRBJ2-7,TRBV3-1/TRBV3-2,CASSQRTSGEQYF,TGTGCCAGCAGCCAACGGACTAGCGGCGAGCAGTACTTC
.,TRBD1,TRBJ2-7,TRBV5-1,CASSSAGTGLRAEQYF,TGCGCCAGCAGCTCCGCAGGGACAGGTCTCCGAGCCGAGCAGTACTTC